This T cell receptor beta chain was identified during a study of blood T cell repertoires in COVID-19. About the study: Sources were T cells, B-cell-depleted T cells, or PBMCs; the material itself was cDNA or gDNA.

Under the authors' procedure: Estimation of nucleated cell counts relied on the amplification of reference gene primers. The data were produced by immunoSEQ multiplex PCR, yet TCRdb's version contains in-frame clones alone and is incomplete. V and J calls and clone size follow that table, whereas D and trimming were derived from the DNA. The repertoire holds roughly 86,000 clones, with about four fifths as singletons. Trimming cost V 7 bases and J 2 bases; bases outside gene matches: 9. The CDR3 totals 15 residues. The germline CDR1 and CDR2 sequences are MNHEY and SVGAGI. This TCR derives from a human donor in a cohort sampled during active COVID-19. The sequenced sample consisted of peripheral blood. The gene calls are TRBV6-5 and TRBJ2-3, with TRBD2 matching 7 bases. CDR3 in DNA: TGTGCCAGCATCCGGACTAGATCGAACACAGATACGCAGTATTTT. Its translation is CASIRTRSNTDTQYF.